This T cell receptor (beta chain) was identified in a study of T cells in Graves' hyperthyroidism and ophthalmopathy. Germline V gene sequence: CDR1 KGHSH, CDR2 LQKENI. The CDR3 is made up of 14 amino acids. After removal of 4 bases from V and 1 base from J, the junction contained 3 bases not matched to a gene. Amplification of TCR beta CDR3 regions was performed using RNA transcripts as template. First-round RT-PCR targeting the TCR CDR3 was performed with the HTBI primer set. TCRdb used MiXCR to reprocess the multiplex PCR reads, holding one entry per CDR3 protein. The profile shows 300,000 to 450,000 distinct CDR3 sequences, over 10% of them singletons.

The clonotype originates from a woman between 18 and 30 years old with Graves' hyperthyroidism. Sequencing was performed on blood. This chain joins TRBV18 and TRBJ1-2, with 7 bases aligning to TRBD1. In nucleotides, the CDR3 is TGTGCCAGCTCACGGACAGGCGATAACTATGGCTACACCTTC. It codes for CASSRTGDNYGYTF.